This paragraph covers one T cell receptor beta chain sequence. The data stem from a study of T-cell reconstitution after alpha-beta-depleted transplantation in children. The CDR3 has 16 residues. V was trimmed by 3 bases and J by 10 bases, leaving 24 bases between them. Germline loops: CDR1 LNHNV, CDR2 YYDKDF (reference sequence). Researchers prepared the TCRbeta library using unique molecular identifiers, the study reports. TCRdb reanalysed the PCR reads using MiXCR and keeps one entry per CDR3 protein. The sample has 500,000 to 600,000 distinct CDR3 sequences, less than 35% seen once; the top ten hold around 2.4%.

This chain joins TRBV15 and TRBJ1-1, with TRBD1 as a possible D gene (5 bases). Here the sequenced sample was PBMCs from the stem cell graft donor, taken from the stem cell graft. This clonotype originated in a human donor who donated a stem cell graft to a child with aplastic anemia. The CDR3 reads CATSRAQRTTFNVAFF. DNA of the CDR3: TGTGCCACCAGCAGGGCCCAGAGGACAACTTTTAATGTAGCTTTCTTT. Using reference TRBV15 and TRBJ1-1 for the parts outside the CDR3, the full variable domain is DAMVIQNPRYQVTQFGKPVTLSCSQTLNHNVMYWYQQKSSQAPKLLFHYYDKDFNNEADTPDNFQSRRPNTSFCFLDIRSPGLGDTAMYLCATSRAQRTTFNVAFFGQGTRLTVV.